One T cell receptor (beta chain) is described in this entry. This CDR3 spans 15 amino acids. CDR1 and CDR2 from the germline V gene are KGHDR and SFDVKD. Between the trimmed V and J ends, which lost 1 base and 4 bases, there was a span of 12 bases. The table came from immunoSEQ multiplex PCR; TCRdb's copy has only in-frame clones and leaves some out. The sample consists of roughly 240,000 clones, 86% of them appearing once. These data are taken from a study of blood T cell repertoires in COVID-19. Study-wide background: From the United States, Italy and Spain came samples of acute and convalescent COVID-19.

This rearrangement joins TRBV24-1 to TRBJ1-2; a possible D gene is TRBD1 (6 bases). The receptor was derived from a woman of 80 years or more with COVID-19, enrolled during active disease. Input material: peripheral blood. CDR3: CATSDLSSGAYGYTF. The DNA for the CDR3 is TGTGCCACCAGTGATTTATCGTCAGGGGCCTATGGCTACACCTTC.